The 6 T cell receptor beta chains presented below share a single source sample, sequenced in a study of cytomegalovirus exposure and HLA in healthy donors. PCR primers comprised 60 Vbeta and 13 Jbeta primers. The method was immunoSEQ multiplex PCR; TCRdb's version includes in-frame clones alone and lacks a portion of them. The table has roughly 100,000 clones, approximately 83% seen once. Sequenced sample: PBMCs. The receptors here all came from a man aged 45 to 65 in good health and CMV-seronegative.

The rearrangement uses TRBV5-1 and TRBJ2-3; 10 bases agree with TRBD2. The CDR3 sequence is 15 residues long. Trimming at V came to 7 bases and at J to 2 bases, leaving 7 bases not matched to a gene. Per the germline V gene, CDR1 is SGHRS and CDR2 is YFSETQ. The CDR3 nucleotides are TGCGCCAGCGGTACCGGGACTAGCGACACAGATACGCAGTATTTT. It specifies CASGTGTSDTDTQYF.

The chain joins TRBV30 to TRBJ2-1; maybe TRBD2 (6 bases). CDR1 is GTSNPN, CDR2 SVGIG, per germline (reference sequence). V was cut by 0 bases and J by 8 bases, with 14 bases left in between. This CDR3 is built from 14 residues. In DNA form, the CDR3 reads TGTGCCTGGAGTGTAGGTGGAGGGTTATATGAGCAGTTCTTC. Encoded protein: CAWSVGGGLYEQFF. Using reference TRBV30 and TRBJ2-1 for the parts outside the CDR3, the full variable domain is SQTIHQWPATLVQPVGSPLSLECTVEGTSNPNLYWYRQAAGRGLQLLFYSVGIGQISSEVPQNLSASRPQDRQFILSSKKLLLSDSGFYLCAWSVGGGLYEQFFGPGTRLTVL.

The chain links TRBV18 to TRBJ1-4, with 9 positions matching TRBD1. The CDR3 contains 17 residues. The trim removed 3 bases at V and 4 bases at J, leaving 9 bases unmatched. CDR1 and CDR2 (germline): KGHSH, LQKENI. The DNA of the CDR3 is TGTGCCAGCTCACCCGCAGGACAGGGGCTGGGTAATGAAAAACTGTTTTTT. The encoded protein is CASSPAGQGLGNEKLFF.

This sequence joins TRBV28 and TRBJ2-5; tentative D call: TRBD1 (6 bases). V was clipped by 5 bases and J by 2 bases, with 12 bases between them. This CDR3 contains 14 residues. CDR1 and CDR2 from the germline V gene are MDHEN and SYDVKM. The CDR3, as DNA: TGTGCCAGCAGTCCTCCCGGGACACAAGAGACCCAGTACTTC. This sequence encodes CASSPPGTQETQYF.

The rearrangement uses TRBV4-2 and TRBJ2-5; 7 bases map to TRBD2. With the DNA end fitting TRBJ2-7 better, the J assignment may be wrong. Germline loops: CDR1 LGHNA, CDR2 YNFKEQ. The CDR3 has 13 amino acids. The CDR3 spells CASSQPSGYEQYF. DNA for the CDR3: TGTGCCAGCAGCCAACCTAGCGGCTACGAGCAGTACTTC.

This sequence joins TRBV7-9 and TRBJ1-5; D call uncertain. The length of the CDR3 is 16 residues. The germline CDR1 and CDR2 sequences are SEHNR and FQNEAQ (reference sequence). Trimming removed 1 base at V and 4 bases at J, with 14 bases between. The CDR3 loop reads CASSLGAGGPNQPQHF. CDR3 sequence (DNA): TGTGCCAGCAGCTTAGGTGCGGGCGGGCCTAATCAGCCCCAGCATTTT.